Each of the 4 T cell receptor beta chains below was sequenced from the same sample in a study of T cell repertoires in cytomegalovirus infection. These receptors' targets are unknown. TCRdb reanalysed the reads using MiXCR and keeps one entry per CDR3 protein. The sample yields about 570,000 distinct CDR3 sequences, just under 40% seen once. The material was cultured PBMCs, obtained from culture after CMV antigen stimulation. These receptors were taken from a human donor in good health (CMV status not recorded). Some clones in this sample may be carry-over from other donors' samples.

The rearrangement links TRBV20-1 to TRBJ2-7; D is possibly TRBD1 or TRBD2 (6 bases each). Germline values: CDR1 DFQATT, CDR2 SNEGSKA (reference sequence). The CDR3 has 11 amino acids. Trimming cost V 3 bases and J 6 bases, with 9 bases left between them. CDR3 in DNA: TGCAGTGCTAGGTCGGGGGCCGAGCAGTACTTC. This sequence encodes CSARSGAEQYF.

This clonotype showed up just a few times. This chain connects TRBV6-5 to TRBJ1-4; TRBD1 matches at 7 bases. CDR3 length equals 16 residues. J gave up 4 bases and V 2 bases, and 7 bases lay outside the gene matches. Germline loops: CDR1 MNHEY, CDR2 SVGAGI. CDR3 sequence: CASSYGRDRDNEKLFF. The CDR3 nucleotides read TGTGCCAGCAGTTACGGCCGAGACAGGGATAATGAAAAACTGTTTTTT.

This clonotype was observed a handful of times. This sequence joins TRBV7-6 and TRBJ1-4; D is possibly TRBD1 (5 bases). The CDR3 is 15 amino acids. The V gene's germline CDR1 is SGHVS and CDR2 FNYEAQ. V was cut by 5 bases and J by 6 bases, with 16 bases left in between. The CDR3 protein is CASSPSGGMDEKLFF. The CDR3 DNA follows: TGTGCCAGCAGCCCAAGCGGGGGGATGGATGAAAAACTGTTTTTT.

This clonotype was recorded a few times. This chain joins TRBV20-1 and TRBJ2-3, with D perhaps TRBD2 (6 bases). Trimming removed 8 bases at V and 4 bases at J, with 19 bases between. Looked up from germline, CDR1 is DFQATT and CDR2 is SNEGSKA (reference sequence). The CDR3 has 14 amino acids. The CDR3 nucleotides are TGCAGTCATCGAACGGGGGAGCCGGCAGATACGCAGTATTTT. This encodes CSHRTGEPADTQYF.